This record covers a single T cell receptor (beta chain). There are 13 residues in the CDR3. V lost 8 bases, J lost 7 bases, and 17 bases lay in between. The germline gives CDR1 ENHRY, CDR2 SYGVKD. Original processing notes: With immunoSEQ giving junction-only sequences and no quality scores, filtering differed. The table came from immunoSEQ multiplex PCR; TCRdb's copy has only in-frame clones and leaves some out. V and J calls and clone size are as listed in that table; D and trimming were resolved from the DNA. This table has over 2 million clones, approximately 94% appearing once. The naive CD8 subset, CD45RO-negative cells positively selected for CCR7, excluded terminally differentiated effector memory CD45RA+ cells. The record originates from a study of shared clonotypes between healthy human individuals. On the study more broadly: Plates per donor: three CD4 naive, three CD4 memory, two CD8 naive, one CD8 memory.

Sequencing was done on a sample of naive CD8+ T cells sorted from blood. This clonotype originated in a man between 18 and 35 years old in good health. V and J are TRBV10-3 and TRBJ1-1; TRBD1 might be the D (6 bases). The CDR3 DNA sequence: TGTGCCATCGTAGAAACAGGGACGCTTGAAGCTTTCTTT. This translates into CAIVETGTLEAFF.